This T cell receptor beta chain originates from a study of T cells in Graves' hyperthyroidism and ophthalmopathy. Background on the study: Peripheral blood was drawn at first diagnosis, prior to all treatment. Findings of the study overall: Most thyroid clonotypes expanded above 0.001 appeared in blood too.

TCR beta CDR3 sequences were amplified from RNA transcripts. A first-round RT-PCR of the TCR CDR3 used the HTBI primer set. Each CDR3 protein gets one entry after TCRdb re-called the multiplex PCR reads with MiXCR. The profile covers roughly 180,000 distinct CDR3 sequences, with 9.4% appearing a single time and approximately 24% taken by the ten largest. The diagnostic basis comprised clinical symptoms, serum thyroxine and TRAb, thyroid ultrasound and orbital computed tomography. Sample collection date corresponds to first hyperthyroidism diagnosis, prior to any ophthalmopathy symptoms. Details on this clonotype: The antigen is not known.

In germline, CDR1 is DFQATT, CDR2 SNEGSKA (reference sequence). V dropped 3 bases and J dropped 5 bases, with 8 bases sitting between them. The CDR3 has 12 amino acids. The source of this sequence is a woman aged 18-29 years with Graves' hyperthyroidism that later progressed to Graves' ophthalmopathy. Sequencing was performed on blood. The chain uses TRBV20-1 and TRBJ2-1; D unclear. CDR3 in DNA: TGCAGTGCTAGCGTCTCGGACAATGAGCAGTTCTTC. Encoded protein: CSASVSDNEQFF.